This T cell receptor (beta chain) is from a study of blood T cell repertoires in COVID-19. On the study more broadly: The samples span acute and convalescent COVID-19 from the United States, Italy and Spain.

Per the original methods: It was from reference gene primer amplification that nucleated cell counts were estimated. Using immunoSEQ multiplex PCR, the repertoire was profiled, and TCRdb retains in-frame clones only, with some absent. That table is the source of V, J and clone size, and D and trimming were worked out from the DNA. The table lists around 450,000 clones, roughly 91% of them singletons. The junction had 6 bases not matched to a gene; V was cut back by 3 bases and J by 3 bases. Per germline, CDR1 DFQATT and CDR2 SNEGSKA (reference sequence). The CDR3 is 14 amino acids. The clonotype comes from a woman in her thirties with acute or convalescent COVID-19. The rearrangement joins TRBV20-1 to TRBJ2-7, with 9 bases matching TRBD2. The material sequenced was peripheral blood. This CDR3 is CSASEASGVYEQYF. The CDR3 DNA sequence: TGCAGTGCTAGTGAGGCTAGCGGGGTCTACGAGCAGTACTTC.